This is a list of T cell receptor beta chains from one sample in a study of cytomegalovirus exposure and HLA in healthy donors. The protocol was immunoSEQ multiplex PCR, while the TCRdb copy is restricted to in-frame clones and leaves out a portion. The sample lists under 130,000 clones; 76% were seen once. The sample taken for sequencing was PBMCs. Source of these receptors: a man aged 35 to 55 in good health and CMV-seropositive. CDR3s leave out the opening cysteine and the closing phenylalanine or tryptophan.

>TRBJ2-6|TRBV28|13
ASGQGGAGANVLT
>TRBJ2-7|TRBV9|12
ASSADRGDYEQY
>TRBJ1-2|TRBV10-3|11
AISPWGDRQVT
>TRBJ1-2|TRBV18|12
ASSPRGDHYGYT
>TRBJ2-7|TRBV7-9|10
ASSLDAQRLY
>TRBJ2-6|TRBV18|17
ASSQLQASGSGGANVLT
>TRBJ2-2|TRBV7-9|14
ASTWSPGVVAGELF
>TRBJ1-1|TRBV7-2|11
ASSLPRDTEAF
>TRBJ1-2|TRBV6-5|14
ASSYSGGGGRDGYT
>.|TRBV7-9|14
ASSLTWGGRGNEQY
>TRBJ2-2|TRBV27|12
ASSPRDSLLGLF
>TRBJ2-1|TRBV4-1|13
ASSQWDSSYNEQF
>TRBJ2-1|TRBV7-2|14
ASSLGEGGTFHEQF
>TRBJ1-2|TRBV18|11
ASSALVSYGYT
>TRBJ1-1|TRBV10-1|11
ASSEDSYTEAF
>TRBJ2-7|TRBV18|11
ASSGSASYEQY
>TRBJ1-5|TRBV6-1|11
ASRAGANLPQH
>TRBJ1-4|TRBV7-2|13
ASRSGHLLNEKLF
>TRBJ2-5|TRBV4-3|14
ASSQGVAGPPETQY
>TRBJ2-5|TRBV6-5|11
ASTRTGGETQY
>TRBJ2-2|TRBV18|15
ASSRDRAFRNTGELF
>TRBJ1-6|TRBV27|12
ASSRQGGNSPLH
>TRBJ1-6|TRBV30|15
AWRTRVGSSYNSPLH
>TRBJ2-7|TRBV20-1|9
SAWSNYEQY
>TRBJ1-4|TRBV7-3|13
ASSLRQGAGEKLF
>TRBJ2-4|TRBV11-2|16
ASSRRGWEPGAKNIQY
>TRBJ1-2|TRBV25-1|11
ASSGVGGNGYT
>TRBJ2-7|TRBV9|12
ASSVGTGPYEQY
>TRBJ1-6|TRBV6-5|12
ASKPGQHNSPLH
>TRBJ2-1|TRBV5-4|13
ASSPAAGGRNEQF
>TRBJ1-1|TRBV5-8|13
ASSKRTVRNTEAF
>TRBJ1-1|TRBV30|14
AWSVSSWDWNTEAF
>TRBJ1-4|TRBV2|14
ASSEILENTNEKLF
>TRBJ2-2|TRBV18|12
ASSPTGRTGELF
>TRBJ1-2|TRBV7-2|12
ASSLVPLSYGYT
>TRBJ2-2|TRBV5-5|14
ASSFRSGPVTGELF
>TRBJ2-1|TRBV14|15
ASSLYTGTDPYNEQF
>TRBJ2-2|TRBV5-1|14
ASSLGAQGYTGELF
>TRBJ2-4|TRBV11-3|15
ASSFDPGPGAKNIQY
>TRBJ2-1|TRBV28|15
ASSWAEGSGGYNEQF
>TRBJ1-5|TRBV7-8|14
ASSLGAGGGNQPQH
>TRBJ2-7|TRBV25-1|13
ASSGRGGGSYEQY
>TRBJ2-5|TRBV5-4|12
ASSSQGAGETQY
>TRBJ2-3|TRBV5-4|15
ASSLGLAGGRIDTQY
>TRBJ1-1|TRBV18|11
ASSPGPATEAF
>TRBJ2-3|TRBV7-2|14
ASSHGTGPRTDTQY
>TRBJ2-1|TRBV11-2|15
ASSSPPAGPSYNEQF
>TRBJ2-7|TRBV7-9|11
ASSLTQGYEQY
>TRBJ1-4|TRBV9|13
ASSARTGYNEKLF
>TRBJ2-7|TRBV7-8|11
ASSRTGLGEQY
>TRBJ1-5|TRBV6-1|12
ASFLGHSNQPQH
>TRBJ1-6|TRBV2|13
ASSEDPGLGSPLH
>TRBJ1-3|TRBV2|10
ASSEYLNTIY